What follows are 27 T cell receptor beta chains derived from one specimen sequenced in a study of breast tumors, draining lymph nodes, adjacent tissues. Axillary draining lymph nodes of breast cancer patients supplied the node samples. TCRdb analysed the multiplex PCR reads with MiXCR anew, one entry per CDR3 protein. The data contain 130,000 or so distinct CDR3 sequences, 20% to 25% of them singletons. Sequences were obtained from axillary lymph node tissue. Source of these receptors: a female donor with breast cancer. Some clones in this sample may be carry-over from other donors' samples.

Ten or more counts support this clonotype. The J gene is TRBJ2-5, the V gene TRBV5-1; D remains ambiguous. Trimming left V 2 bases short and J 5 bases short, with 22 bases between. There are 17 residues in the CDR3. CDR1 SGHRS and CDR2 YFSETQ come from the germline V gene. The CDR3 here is CASSFLQAAGLGETQYF. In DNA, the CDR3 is TGCGCCAGCAGCTTCCTGCAGGCCGCCGGCTTGGGGGAGACCCAGTACTTC.

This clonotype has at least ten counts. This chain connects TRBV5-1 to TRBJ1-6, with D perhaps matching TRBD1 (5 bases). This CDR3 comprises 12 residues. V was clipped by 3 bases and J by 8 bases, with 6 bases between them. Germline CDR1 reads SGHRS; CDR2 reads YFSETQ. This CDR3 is CASSSGYSPLHF. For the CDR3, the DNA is TGCGCCAGCAGCTCAGGGTATTCACCCCTCCACTTT.

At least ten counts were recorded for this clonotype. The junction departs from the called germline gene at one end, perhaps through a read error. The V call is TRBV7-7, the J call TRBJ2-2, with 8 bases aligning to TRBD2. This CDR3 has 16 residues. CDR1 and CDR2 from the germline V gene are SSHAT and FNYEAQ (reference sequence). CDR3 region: CASSLVPGGVTGELFF. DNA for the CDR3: TGTGCTAGCAGCTTAGTCCCGGGAGGGGTCACCGGGGAGCTGTTTTTT.

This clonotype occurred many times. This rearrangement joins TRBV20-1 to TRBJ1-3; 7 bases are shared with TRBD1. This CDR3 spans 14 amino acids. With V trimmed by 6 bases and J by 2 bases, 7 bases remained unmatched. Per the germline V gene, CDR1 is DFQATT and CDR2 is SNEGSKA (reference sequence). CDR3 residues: CSAHSGTAGNTIYF. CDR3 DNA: TGCAGTGCCCACAGCGGGACAGCTGGAAACACCATATATTTT.

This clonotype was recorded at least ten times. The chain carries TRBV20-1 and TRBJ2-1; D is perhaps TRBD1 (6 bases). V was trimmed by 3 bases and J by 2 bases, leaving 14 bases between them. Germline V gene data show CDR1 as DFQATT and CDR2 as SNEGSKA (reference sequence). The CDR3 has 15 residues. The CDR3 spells CSARDSSRPYNEQFF. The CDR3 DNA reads TGCAGTGCTAGGGACAGCTCGCGGCCCTACAATGAGCAGTTCTTC.

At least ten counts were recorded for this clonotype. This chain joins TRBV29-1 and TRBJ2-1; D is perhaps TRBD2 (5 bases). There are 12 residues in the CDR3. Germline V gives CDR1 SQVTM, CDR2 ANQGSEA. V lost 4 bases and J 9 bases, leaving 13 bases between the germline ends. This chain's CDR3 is CSVGTLNSEQFF. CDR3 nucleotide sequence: TGCAGCGTTGGGACTCTTAATTCTGAGCAGTTCTTC.

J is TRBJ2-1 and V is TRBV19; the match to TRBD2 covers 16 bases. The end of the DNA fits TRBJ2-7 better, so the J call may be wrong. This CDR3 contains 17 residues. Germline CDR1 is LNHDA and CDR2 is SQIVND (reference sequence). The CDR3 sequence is CASSTGLAGGYYNEQYF. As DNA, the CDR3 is TGTGCCAGTAGTACGGGACTAGCGGGAGGGTACTACAATGAGCAGTACTTC.

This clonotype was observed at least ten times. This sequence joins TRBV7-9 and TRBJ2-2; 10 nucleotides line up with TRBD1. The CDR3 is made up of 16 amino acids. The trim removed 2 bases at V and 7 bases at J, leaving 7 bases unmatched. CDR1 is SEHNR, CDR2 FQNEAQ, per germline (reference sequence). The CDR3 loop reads CASSLRDRGVGGELFF. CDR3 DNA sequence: TGTGCCAGCAGCTTACGGGACAGGGGAGTCGGCGGGGAGCTGTTTTTT.

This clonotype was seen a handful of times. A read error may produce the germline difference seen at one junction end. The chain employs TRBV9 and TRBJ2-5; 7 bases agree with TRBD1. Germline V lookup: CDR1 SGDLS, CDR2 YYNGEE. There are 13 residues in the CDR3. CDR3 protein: CASSEGTEETQHF. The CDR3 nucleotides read TGTGCCAGCAGCGAGGGGACAGAAGAGACCCAGCACTTC.

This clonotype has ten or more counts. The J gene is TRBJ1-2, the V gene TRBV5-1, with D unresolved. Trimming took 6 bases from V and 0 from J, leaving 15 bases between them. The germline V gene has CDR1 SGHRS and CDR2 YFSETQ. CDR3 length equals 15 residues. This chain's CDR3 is CASKPEVGTNYGYTF. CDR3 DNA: TGCGCCAGCAAGCCAGAGGTCGGGACTAACTATGGCTACACCTTC.

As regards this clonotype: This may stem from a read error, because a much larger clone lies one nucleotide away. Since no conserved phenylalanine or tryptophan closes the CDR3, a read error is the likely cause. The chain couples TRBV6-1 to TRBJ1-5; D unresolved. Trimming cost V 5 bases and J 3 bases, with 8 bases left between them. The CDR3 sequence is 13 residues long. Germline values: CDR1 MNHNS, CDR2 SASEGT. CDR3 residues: CASSSGVNQPQHI. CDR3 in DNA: TGTGCCAGCAGTTCCGGGGTCAATCAGCCCCAGCATATT.

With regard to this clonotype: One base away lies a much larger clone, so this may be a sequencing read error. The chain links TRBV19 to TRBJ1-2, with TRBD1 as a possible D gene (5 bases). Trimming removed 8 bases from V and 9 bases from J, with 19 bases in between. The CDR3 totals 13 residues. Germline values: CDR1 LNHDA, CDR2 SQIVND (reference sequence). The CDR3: CASDPRQEGSYTF. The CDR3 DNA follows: TGTGCCAGTGACCCCCGGCAGGAGGGGAGCTACACCTTC.

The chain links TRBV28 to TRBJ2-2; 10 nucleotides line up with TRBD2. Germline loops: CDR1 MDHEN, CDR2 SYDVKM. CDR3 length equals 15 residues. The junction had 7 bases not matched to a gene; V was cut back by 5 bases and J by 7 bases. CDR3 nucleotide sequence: TGTGCCAGCAGTCCGGGACTAGCGATTCACGGGGAGCTGTTTTTT. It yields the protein CASSPGLAIHGELFF.

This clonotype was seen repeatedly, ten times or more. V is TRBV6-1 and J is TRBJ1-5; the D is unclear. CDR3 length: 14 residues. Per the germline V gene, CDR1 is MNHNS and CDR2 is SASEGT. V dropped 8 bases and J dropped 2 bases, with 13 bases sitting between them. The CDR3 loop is CASLLSSGNQPQHF. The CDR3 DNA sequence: TGTGCCAGCTTGCTATCTTCCGGCAATCAGCCCCAGCATTTT.

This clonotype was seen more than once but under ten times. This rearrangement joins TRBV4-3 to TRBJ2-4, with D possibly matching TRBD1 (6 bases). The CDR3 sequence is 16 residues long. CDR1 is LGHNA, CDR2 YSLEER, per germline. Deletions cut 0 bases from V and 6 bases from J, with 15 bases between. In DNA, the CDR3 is TGCGCCAGCAGCCAAGAGAGGGGGACAACTTCAAACATTCAGTACTTC. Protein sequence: CASSQERGTTSNIQYF.

The CDR3 sequence is CASSFFKGRAGWESTNTGELFF. In nucleotides, the CDR3 is TGTGCCAGCAGTTTTTTTAAGGGGAGGGCGGGATGGGAAAGCACGAACACCGGGGAGCTGTTTTTT. The chain carries TRBV28 and TRBJ2-2; TRBD2 agrees at 7 bases. Germline assignment: CDR1 MDHEN and CDR2 SYDVKM. J gave up 0 bases and V 3 bases, and 22 bases lay outside the gene matches. CDR3 length: 22 residues.

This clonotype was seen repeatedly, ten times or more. Here the CDR3 DNA reads TGTGCCAGCAGTGCACCGGGACAGGGGGCTGGCGAGCAGTTCTTC. It encodes CASSAPGQGAGEQFF. This chain connects TRBV6-1 to TRBJ2-1; 12 nucleotides align to TRBD1. With 4 bases clipped from V and 10 bases from J, the junction kept 8 bases outside the gene matches. Germline loops: CDR1 MNHNS, CDR2 SASEGT. The CDR3 covers 15 residues.

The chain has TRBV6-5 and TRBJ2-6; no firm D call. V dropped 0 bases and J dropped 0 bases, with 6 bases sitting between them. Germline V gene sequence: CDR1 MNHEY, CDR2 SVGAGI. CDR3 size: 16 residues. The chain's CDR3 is CASSYSRPSGANVLTF. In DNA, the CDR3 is TGTGCCAGCAGTTACTCGAGGCCCTCTGGGGCCAACGTCCTGACTTTC.

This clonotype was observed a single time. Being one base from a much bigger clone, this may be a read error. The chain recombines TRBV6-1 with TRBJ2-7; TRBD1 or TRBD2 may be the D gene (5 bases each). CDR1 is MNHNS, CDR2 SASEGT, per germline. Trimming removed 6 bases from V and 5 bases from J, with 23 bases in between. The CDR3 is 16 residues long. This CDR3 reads CASRDPSVGDTHEQYF. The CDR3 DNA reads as TGTGCCAGCAGAGACCCGAGCGTGGGGGATACCCACGAGCAGTACTTC.

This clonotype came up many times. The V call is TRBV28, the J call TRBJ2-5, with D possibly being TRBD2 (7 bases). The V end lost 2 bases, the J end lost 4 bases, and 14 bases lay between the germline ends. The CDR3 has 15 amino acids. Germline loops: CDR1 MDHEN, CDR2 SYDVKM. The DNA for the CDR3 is TGTGCCAGCAGTTTAGGCCTAGGGGGGGGAGAGACCCAGTACTTC. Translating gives CASSLGLGGGETQYF. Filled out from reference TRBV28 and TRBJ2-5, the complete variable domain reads DVKVTQSSRYLVKRTGEKVFLECVQDMDHENMFWYRQDPGLGLRLIYFSYDVKMKEKGDIPEGYSVSREKKERFSLILESASTNQTSMYLCASSLGLGGGETQYFGPGTRLLVL.

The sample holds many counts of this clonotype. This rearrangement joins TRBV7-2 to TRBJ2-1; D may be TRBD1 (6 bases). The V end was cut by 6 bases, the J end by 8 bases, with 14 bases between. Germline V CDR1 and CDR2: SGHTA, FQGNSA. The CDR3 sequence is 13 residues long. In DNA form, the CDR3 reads TGTGCCAGCAGACTTACAGGGCGCGATGAGCAGTTCTTC. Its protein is CASRLTGRDEQFF.

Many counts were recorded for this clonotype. The chain's CDR3 is CAWSVPGYGYTF. The CDR3 bases are TGTGCCTGGAGTGTACCTGGGTATGGCTACACCTTC. This chain uses TRBV30 with TRBJ1-2; D gene ambiguous. CDR3 length: 12 amino acids. V gave up 0 bases and J gave up 5 bases, with 7 bases separating them. Germline values: CDR1 GTSNPN, CDR2 SVGIG (reference sequence). Using reference TRBV30 and TRBJ1-2 for the parts outside the CDR3, the full variable domain is SQTIHQWPATLVQPVGSPLSLECTVEGTSNPNLYWYRQAAGRGLQLLFYSVGIGQISSEVPQNLSASRPQDRQFILSSKKLLLSDSGFYLCAWSVPGYGYTFGSGTRLTVV.

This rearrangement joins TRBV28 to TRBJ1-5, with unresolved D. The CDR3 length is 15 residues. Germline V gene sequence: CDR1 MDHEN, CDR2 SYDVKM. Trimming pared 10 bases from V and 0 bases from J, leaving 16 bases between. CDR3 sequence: CATRLRFYSNQPQHF. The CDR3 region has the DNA TGTGCCACCCGGTTAAGGTTTTATAGCAATCAGCCCCAGCATTTT.

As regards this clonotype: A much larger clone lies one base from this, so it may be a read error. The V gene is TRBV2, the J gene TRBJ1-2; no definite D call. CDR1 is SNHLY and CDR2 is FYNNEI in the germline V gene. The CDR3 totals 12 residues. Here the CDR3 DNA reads TGTGCCAGCGGTGAAAGCTTATTTGGCTACACCTTC. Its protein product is CASGESLFGYTF.

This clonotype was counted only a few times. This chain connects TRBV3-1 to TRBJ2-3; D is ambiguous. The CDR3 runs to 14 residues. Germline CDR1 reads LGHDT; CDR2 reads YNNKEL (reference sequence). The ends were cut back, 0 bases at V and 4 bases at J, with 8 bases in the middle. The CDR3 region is CASSQDPTSDTQYF. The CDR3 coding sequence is TGTGCCAGCAGCCAAGATCCGACTTCAGATACGCAGTATTTT.

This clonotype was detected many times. The CDR3 loop reads CASSLGTREFF. DNA for the CDR3: TGTGCCAGCAGCTTGGGGACTAGGGAGTTCTTC. This chain uses TRBV5-6 with TRBJ2-1; 7 nucleotides agree with TRBD2. J was trimmed by 14 bases and V by 0 bases; bases with no gene match: 2. The CDR3 consists of 11 residues. The germline CDR1 and CDR2 sequences are SGHDT and YYEEEE. The full variable domain, in which reference TRBV5-6 and TRBJ2-1 provide the parts outside the CDR3, is DAGVTQSPTHLIKTRGQQVTLRCSPKSGHDTVSWYQQALGQGPQFIFQYYEEEERQRGNFPDRFSGHQFPNYSSELNVNALLLGDSALYLCASSLGTREFFGPGTRLTVL.

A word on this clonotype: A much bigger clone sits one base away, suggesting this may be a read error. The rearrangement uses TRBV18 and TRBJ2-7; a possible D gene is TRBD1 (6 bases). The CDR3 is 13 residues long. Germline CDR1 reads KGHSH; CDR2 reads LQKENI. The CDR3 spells CASSWTVGYGQYF. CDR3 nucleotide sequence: TGTGCCAGCTCATGGACAGTGGGATACGGGCAGTACTTC. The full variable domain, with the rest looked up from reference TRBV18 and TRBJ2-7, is NAGVMQNPRHLVRRRGQEARLRCSPMKGHSHVYWYRQLPEEGLKFMVYLQKENIIDESGMPKERFSAEFPKEGPSILRIQQVVRGDSAAYFCASSWTVGYGQYFGPGTRLTVT.